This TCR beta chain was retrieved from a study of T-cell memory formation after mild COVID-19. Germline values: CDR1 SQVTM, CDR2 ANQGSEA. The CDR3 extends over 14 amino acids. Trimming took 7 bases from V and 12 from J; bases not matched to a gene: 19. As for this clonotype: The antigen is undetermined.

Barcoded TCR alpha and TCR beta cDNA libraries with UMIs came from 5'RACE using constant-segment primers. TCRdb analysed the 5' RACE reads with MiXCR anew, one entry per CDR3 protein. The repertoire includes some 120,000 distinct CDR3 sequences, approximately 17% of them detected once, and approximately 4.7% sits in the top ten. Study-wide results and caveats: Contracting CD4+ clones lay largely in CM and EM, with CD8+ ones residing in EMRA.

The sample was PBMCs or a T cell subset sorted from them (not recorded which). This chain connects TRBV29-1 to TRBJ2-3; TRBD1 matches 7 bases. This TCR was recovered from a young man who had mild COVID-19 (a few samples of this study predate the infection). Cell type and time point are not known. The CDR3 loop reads CSAVEGTGALQQYF. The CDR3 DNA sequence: TGCAGCGCCGTCGAAGGCACAGGGGCCCTTCAACAGTATTTT.